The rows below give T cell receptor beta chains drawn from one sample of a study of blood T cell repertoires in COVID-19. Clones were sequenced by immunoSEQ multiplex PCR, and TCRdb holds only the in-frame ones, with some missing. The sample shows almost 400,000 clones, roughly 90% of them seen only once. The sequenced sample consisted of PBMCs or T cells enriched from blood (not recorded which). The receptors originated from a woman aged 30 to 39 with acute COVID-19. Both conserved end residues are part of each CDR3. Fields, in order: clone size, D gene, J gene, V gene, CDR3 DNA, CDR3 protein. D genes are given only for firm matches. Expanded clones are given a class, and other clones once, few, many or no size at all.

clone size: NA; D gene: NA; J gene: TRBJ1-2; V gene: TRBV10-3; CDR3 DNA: TGTGCCATCAACAGCAATTATCAGGGGTTTGGCTACACCTTC; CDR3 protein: CAINSNYQGFGYTF
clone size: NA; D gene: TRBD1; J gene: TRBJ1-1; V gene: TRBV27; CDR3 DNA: TGTGCCAGCAGGGGAGACAGGGTAAACACTGAAGCTTTCTTT; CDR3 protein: CASRGDRVNTEAFF
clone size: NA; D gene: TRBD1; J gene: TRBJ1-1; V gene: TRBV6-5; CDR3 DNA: TGTGCCAGCAGGTCCGGGACAGCCCCCTTCTTT; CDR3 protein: CASRSGTAPFF
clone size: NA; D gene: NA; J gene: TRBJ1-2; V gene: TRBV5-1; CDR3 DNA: TGCGCCAGCAGCTTGGAAGTGACAGCTCAATCTAACTATGGCTACACCTTC; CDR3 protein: CASSLEVTAQSNYGYTF
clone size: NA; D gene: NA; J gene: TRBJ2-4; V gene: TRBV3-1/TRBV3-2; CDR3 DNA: TGTGCCAGCTCGGAGAGCTCCAAAAACATTCAGTACTTC; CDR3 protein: CASSESSKNIQYF
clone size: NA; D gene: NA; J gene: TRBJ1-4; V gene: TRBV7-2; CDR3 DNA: TGTGCCAGCAGCTTAGGCATGGCAGGGCGTGAAAAACTGTTTTTT; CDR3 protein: CASSLGMAGREKLFF
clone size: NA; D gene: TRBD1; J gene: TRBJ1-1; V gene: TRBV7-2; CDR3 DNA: TGTGCCAGCAGCTTCCATAGACAGGGGGTCGAAGCTTTCTTT; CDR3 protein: CASSFHRQGVEAFF
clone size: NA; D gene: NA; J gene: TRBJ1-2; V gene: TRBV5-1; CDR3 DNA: TGCGCCAGCAGCTTGGGCCAGGGTGATGATGGCTACACCTTC; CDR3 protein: CASSLGQGDDGYTF
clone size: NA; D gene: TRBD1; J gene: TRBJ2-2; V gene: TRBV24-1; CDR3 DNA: TGTGCCACCAGTGCCGGACAAAGGGGGACAGCGAACACCGGGGAGCTGTTTTTT; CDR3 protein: CATSAGQRGTANTGELFF
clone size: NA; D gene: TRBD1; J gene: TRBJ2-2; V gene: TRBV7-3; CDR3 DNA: TGTGCCAGCAGGGGGACAGGGACCGGGGAGCTGTTTTTT; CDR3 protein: CASRGTGTGELFF
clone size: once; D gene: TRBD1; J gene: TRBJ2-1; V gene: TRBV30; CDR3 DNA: TGTGCCTGGAGTGTAGGGACAGGGACCCCCTCCTACAATGAGCAGTTCTTC; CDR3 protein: CAWSVGTGTPSYNEQFF
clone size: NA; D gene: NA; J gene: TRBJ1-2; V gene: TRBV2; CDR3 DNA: TGTGCCAGCAGGTCCTGGGACATCTCTAACTATGGCTACACCTTC; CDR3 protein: CASRSWDISNYGYTF
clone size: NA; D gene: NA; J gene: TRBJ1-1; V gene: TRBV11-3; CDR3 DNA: TGTGCCAGCAGCTTAGCACGAGGGAACACTGAAGCTTTCTTT; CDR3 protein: CASSLARGNTEAFF
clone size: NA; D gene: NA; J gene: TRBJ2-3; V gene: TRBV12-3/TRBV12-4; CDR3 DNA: TGTGCCAGCAGCCCACTGAGCACAGATACGCAGTATTTT; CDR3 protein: CASSPLSTDTQYF
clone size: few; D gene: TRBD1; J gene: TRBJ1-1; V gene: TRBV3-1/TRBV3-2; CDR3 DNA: TGTGCCAGCAGCCCTTCGACAGGGCTAGCTTTCTTT; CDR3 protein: CASSPSTGLAFF